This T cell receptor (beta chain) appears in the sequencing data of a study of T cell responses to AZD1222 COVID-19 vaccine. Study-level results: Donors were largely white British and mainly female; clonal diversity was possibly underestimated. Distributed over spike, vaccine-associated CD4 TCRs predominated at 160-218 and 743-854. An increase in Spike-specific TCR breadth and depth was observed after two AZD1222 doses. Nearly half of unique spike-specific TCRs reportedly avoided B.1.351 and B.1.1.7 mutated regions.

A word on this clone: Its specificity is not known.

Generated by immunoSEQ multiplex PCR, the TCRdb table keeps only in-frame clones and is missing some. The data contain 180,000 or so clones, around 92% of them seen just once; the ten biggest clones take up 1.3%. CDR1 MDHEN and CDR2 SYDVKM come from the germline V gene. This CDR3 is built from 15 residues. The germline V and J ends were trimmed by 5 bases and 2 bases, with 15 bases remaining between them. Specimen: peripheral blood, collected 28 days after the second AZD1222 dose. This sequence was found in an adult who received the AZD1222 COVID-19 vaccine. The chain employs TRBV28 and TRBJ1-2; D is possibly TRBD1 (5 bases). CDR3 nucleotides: TGTGCCAGCAGTCCCTTTGTGGGACCCAACTATGGCTACACCTTC. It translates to CASSPFVGPNYGYTF.